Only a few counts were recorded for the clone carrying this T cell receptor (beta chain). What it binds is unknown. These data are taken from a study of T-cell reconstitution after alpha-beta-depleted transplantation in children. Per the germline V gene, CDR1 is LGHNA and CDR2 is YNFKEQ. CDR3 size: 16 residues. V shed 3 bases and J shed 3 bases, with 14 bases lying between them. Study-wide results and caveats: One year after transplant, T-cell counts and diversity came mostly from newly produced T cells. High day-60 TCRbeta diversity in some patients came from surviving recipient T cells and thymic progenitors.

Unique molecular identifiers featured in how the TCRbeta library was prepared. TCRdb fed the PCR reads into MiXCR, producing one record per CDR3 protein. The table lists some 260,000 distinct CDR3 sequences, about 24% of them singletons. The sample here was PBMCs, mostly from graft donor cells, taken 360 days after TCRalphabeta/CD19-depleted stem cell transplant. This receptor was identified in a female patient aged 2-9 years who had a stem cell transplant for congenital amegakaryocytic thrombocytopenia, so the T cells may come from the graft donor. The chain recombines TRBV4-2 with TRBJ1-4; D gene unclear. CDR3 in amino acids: CASSHDVSAANEKLFF. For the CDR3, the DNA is TGTGCCAGCAGCCATGACGTGAGTGCGGCTAATGAAAAACTGTTTTTT.